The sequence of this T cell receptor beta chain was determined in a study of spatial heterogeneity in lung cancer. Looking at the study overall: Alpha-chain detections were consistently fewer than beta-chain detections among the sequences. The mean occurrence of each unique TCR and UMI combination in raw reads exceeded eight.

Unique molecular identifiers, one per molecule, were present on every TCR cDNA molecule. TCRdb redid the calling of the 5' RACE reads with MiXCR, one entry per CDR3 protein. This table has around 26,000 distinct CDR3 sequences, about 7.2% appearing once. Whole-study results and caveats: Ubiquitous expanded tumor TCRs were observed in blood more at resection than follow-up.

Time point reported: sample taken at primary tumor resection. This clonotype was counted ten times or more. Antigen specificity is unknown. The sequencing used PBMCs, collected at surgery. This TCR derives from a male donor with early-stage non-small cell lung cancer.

The CDR3 spells CASRESVRGLSGNTIYF. The CDR3 DNA follows: TGTGCCAGCAGGGAATCCGTCAGGGGTCTCTCTGGAAACACCATATATTTT. The chain links TRBV2 to TRBJ1-3; TRBD1 is a possible D gene (6 bases). CDR3 length: 17 residues. Deletions cut 6 bases from V and 0 bases from J, with 18 bases between. Germline V gene lookup returns CDR1 SNHLY and CDR2 FYNNEI.